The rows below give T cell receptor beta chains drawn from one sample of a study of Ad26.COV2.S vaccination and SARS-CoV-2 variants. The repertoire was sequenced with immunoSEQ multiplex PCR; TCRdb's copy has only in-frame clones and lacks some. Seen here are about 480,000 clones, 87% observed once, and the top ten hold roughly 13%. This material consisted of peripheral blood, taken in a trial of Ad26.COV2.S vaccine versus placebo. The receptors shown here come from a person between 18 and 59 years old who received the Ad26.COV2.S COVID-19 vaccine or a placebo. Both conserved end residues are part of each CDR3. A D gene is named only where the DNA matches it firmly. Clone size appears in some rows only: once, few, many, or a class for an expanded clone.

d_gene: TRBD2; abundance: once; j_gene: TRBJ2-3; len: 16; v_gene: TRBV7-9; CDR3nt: TGTGCCAGCAGCTTAGTGCAGCGGGAGTTCACAGATACGCAGTATTTT; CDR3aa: CASSLVQREFTDTQYF
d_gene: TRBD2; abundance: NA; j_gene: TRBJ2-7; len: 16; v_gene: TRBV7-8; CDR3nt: TGTGCCAGCAGCTTATCAAGCGGGAGAATCAGCTACGAGCAGTACTTC; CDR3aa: CASSLSSGRISYEQYF
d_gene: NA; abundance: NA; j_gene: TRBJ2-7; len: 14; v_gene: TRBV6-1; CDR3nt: TGTGCCAGCAGTGAAGATCCGGGGTCCTACGAGCAGTACTTC; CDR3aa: CASSEDPGSYEQYF
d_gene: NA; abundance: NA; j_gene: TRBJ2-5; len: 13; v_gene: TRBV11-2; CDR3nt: TGTGCCAGCAGCCGCGGGGCCCAAGAGACCCAGTACTTC; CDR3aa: CASSRGAQETQYF
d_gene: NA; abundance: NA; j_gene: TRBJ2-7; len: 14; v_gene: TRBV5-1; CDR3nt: TGCGCCAGCAGCTTGAGCGGCTTGGGGGCTAGTCCTTACTTC; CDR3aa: CASSLSGLGASPYF
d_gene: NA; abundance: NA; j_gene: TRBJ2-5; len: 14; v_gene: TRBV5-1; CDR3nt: TGCGCCAGCAGCCCCGAGGCACCAGGGAAGGCCCAGTACTTC; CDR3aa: CASSPEAPGKAQYF
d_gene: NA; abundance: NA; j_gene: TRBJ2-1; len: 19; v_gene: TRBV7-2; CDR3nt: TGTGCCAGCAGCTTAGGGGCGGGGACAGTGCTGAGCTCCTACAATGAGCAGTTCTTC; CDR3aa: CASSLGAGTVLSSYNEQFF
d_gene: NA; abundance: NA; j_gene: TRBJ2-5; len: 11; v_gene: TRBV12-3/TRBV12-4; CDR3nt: TGTGCCAGCAGTTTTTTTGAGACCCAGTACTTC; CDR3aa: CASSFFETQYF
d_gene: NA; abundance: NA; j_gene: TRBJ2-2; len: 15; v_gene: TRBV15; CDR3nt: TGTGCCACCAGCAGAAGGACTACGAACACCGGGGAGCTGTTTTTT; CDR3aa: CATSRRTTNTGELFF
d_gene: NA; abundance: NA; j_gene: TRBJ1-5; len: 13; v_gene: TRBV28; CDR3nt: TGTGCCAGCGATCCGGGGGCGAATCAGCCCCAGCATTTT; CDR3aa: CASDPGANQPQHF
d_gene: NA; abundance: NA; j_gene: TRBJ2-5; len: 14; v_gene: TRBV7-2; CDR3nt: TGTGCCAGCAGCAGGGGACGGTGGGGGGAGACCCAGTACTTC; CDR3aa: CASSRGRWGETQYF
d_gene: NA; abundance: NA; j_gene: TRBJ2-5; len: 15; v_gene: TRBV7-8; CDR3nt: TGTGCCAGCAGCCGAGGGGGAGGCAACCAAGAGACCCAGTACTTC; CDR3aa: CASSRGGGNQETQYF
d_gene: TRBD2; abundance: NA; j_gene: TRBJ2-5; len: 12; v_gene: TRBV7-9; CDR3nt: TGTGCCAGCAGCTTTGCTAGCGGGGCCCAGTACTTC; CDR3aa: CASSFASGAQYF
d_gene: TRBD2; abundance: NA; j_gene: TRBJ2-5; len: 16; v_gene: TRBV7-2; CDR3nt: TGTGCCAGCAGCGCTTCTAGCGGGAGGGCCGGGGGGTCCCAGTACTTC; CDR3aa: CASSASSGRAGGSQYF
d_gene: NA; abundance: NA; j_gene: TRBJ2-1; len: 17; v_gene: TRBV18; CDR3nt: TGTGCCAGCTCACCACGTGGAGGGGGAGGCCGGGACAATGAGCAGTTCTTC; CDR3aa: CASSPRGGGGRDNEQFF
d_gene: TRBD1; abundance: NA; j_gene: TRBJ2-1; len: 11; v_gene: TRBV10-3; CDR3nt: TGTGCCACAGAACAGGGGGATGAGCAGTTCTTC; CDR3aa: CATEQGDEQFF
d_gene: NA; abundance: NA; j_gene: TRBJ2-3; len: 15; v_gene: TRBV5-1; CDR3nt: TGCGCCAGCAGCCCCGGGGGCAGGGAGTACGATACGCAGTATTTT; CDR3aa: CASSPGGREYDTQYF
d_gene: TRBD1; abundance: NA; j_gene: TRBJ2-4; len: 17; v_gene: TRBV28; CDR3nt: TGTGCCAGCAGTTTTTTGAGACAGGGGATCGGCAAAAACATTCAGTACTTC; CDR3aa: CASSFLRQGIGKNIQYF
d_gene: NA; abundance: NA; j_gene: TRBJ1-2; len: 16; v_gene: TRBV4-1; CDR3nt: TGCGCCAGCAGCCAAGTGTCTTCCCGGGGATTCTATGGCTACACCTTC; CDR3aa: CASSQVSSRGFYGYTF
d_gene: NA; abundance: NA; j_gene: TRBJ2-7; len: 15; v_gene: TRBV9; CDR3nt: TGTGCCAGCAGCGTAGGGGTAGGGCCCTCCTACGAGCAGTACTTC; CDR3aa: CASSVGVGPSYEQYF
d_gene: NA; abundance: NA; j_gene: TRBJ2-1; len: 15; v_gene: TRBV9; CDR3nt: TGTGCCAGCAGCGTCCTGGGCCTCACTTACAATGAGCAGTTCTTC; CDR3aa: CASSVLGLTYNEQFF
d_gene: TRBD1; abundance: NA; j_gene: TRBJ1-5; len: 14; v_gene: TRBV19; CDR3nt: TGTGCCAGTAGGCCGACAGGGAATAGTCAGCCCCAGCATTTT; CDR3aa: CASRPTGNSQPQHF
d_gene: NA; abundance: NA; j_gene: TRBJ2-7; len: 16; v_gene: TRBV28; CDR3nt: TGTGCCAGCAGTTGGTCGGGACTCCCAACGACCTACGAGCAGTACTTC; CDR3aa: CASSWSGLPTTYEQYF
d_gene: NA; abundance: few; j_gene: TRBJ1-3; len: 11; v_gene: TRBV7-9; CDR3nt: TGTGCCAGCAGGGTGGTGAGCACCATATATTTT; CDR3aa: CASRVVSTIYF
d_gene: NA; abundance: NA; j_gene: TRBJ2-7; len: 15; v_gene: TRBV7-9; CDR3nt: TGTGCCAGCAGCTTAGCGGCCAGACCACGGGGGAAGTTCAACTTC; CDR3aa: CASSLAARPRGKFNF
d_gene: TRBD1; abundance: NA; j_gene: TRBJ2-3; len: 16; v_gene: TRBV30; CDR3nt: TGTGCCTGGAGTGGTAGACAGGGGGCAAGTGGGGATACGCAGTATTTT; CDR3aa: CAWSGRQGASGDTQYF
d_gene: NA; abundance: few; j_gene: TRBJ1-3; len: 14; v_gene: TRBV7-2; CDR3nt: TGTGCCAGCAGCTTAGCGAACTCTGGAAACACCATATATTTT; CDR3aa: CASSLANSGNTIYF
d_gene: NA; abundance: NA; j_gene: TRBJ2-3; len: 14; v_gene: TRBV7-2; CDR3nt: TGTGCCAGCAGCTCGGATGTTAGCACAGATACGCAGTATTTT; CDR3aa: CASSSDVSTDTQYF
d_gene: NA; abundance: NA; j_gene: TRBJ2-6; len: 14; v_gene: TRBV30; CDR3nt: TGTGCCTGGAGTGTGGGGAGTGGGGCCAACGTCCTGACTTTC; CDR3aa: CAWSVGSGANVLTF
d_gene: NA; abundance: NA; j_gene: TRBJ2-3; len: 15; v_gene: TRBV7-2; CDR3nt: TGTGCCAGCAGCTTAGGTCCTACTAGCACAGATACGCAGTATTTT; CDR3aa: CASSLGPTSTDTQYF
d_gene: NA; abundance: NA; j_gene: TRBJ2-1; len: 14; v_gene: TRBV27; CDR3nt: TGTGCCAGCAGTTTATCGGGCAGCGTATACTTGCAGTTCTTC; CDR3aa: CASSLSGSVYLQFF
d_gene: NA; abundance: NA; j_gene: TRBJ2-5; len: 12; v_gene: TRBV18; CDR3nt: TGTGCCAGCTCACCTGAGCAAGAGACCCAGTACTTC; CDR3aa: CASSPEQETQYF
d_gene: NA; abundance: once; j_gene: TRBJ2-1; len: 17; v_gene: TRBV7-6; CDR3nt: TGTGCCAGCAGCCTTAGTGGGGGGGGACAGGCTAGGGGTGAGCAGTTCTTC; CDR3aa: CASSLSGGGQARGEQFF
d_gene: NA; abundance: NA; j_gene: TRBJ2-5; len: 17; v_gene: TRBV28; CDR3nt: TGTGCCAGCAGTACCTCAAGATTCCGGGAAGTACAAGAGACCCAGTACTTC; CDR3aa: CASSTSRFREVQETQYF
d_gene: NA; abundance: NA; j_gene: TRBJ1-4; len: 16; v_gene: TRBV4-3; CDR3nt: TGCGCCAGCAGCCAAGATGGGCGTCGGGGGGATGAAAAACTGTTTTTT; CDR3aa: CASSQDGRRGDEKLFF
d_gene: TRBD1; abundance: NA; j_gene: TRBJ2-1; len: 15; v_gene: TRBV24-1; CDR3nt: TGTGCCACCAGTGACAGTCGCAGGGGGCTGGGGGAGCAGTTCTTC; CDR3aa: CATSDSRRGLGEQFF
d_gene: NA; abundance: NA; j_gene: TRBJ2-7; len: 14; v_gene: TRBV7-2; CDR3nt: TGTGCCCAGAAAACGATGGGGCGCCTCTACGAGCAGTACTTC; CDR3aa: CAQKTMGRLYEQYF
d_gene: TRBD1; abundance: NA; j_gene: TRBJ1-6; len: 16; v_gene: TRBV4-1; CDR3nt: TGCGCCAGCAGCCAAGACTCGGGACAGCGAACTTCACCCCTCCACTTT; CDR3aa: CASSQDSGQRTSPLHF
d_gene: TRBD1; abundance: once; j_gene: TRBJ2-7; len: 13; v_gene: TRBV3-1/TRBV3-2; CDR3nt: TGTGCCAGCAGTTACAGGGGGGCCTACGAGCAGTACTTC; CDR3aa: CASSYRGAYEQYF
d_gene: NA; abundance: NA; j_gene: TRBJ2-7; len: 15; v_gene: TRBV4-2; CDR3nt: TGTGCCAGCAGCGCTGAAACTGGACCATCCTACGAGCAGTACTTC; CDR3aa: CASSAETGPSYEQYF
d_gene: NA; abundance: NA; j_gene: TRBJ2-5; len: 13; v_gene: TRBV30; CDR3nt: TGTGCCTGGAGGACCGACGGGCAAGAGACCCAGTACTTC; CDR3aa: CAWRTDGQETQYF
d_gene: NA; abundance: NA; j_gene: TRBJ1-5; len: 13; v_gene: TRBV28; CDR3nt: TGTGCCAGCAGTCTCCTGGGGGATCAGCCCCAGCATTTT; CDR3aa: CASSLLGDQPQHF
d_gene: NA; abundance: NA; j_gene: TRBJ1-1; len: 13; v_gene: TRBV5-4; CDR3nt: TGTGCCAGCAGCCGTTCCCTAAACACTGAAGCTTTCTTT; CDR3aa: CASSRSLNTEAFF
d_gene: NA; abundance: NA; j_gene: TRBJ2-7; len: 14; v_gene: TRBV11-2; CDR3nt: TGTGCCAGCAGCTTGGGGACTGGGAGCTACGAGCAGTACTTC; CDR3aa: CASSLGTGSYEQYF
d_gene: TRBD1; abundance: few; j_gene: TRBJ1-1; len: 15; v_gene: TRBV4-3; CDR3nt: TGCGCCAGCAGCCTAGGCAGGGGGGGGAACACTGAAGCTTTCTTT; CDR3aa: CASSLGRGGNTEAFF
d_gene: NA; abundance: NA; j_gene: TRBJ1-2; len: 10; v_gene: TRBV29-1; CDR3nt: TGCAGCGTTGAAGAGTCTGGCTACACCTTC; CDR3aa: CSVEESGYTF
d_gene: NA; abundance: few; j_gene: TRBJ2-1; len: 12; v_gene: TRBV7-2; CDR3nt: TGTGCCAGCAGCCCACTCGACAATGAGCAGTTCTTC; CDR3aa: CASSPLDNEQFF
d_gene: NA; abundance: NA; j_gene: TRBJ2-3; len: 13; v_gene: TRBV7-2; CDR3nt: TGTGCCAGCAGCGGCGGGGGCCTTGGGACGCAGTATTTT; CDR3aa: CASSGGGLGTQYF
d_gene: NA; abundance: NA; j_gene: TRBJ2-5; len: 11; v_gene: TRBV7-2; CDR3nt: TGTGCCAGCACAGGGGCGGAGACCCAGTACTTC; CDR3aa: CASTGAETQYF
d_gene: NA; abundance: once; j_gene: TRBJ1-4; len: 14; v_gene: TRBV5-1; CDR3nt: TGCGCCAGCAGTAGTGTTGGCGCGGGTGAAAAACTGTTTTTT; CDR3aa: CASSSVGAGEKLFF
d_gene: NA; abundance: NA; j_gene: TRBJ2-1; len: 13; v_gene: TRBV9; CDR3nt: TGTGCCAGCAGCAATACCCAGGGGAATGAGCAGTTCTTC; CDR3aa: CASSNTQGNEQFF